The sequence of this TCR beta chain was determined in a study of shared clonotypes between healthy human individuals. Trimming pared 5 bases from V and 0 bases from J, leaving 20 bases between. This CDR3 spans 18 amino acids. CDR1 and CDR2 from the germline V gene are SGHRS and YFSETQ. Method: immunoSEQ multiplex PCR; TCRdb's copy keeps in-frame clones and lacks some. The sample includes some 1 million clones, about 80% seen only once; the top ten take approximately 1.5%. This clonotype originated in a man aged 18 to 30 in good health. The sequencing input was memory CD4+ T cells sorted from blood. Specified subset: CD45RA-negative fraction. The chain uses TRBV5-1 and TRBJ2-2; D is perhaps TRBD2 (6 bases). The CDR3 is CASREGPEGFSNTGELFF. As DNA, the CDR3 is TGCGCCAGCAGGGAAGGCCCGGAGGGGTTCTCGAACACCGGGGAGCTGTTTTTT.